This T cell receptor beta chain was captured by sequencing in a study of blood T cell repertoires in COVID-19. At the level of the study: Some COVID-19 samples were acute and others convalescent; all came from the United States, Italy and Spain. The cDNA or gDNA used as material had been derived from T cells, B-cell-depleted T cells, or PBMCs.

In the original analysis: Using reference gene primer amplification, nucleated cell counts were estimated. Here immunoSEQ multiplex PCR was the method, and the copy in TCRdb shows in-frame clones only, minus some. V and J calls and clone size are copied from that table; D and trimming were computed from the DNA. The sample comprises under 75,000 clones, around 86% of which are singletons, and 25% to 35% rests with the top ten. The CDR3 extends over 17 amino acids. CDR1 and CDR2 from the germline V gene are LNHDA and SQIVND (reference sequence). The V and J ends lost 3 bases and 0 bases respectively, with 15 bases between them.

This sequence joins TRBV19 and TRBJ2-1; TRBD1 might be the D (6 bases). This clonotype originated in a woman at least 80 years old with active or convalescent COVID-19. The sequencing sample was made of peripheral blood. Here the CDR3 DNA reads TGTGCCAGTAGTATCCGGGCAGGGGATCTCTCCTACAATGAGCAGTTCTTC. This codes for CASSIRAGDLSYNEQFF.